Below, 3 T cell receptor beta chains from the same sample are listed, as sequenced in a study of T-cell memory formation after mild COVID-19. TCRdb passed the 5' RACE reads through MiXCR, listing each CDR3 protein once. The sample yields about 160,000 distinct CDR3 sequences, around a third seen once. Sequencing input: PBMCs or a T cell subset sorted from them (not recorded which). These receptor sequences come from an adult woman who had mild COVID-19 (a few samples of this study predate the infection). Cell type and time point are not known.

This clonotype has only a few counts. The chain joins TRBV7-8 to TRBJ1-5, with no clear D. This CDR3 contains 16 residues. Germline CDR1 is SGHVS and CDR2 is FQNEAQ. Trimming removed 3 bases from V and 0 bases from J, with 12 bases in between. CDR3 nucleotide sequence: TGTGCCAGCAGCTTTCTGGACGGGTATAGCAATCAGCCCCAGCATTTT. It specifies CASSFLDGYSNQPQHF.

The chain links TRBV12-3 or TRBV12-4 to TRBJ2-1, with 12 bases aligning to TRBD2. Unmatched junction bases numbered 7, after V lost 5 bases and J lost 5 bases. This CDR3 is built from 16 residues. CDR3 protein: CASSPRLAGGNNEQFF. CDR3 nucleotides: TGTGCCAGCAGTCCCCGGCTAGCGGGGGGGAACAATGAGCAGTTCTTC.

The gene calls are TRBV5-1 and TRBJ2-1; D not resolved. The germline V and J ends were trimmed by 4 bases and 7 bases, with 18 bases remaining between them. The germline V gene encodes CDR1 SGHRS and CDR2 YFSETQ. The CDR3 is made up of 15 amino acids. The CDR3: CASSQLAGVPNEQFF. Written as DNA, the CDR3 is TGCGCCAGCAGCCAGTTGGCAGGAGTTCCTAATGAGCAGTTCTTC.